Sequencing of this T cell receptor (beta chain) was carried out in a study of control samples from healthy donors and cancer patients. CDR1 and CDR2 (germline): MDHEN, SYDVKM. CDR3 length equals 14 residues. V was clipped by 3 bases and J by 2 bases, with 11 bases between them. Data came from immunoSEQ multiplex PCR; TCRdb stores just in-frame clones and leaves some out. The sample records approximately 150,000 clones, 75% to 95% being singletons. This chain joins TRBV28 and TRBJ2-7; D is unresolved. Sequenced material: blood. The receptor was isolated from a man aged 30 to 39 in good health. CDR3 DNA: TGTGCCAGCAGTTTCGGGCACCAGACCTACGAGCAGTACTTC. Protein product: CASSFGHQTYEQYF.